The 18 T cell receptor beta chains in this list originate from one sample, sequenced in a study of blood T cell repertoires in COVID-19. The data were produced by immunoSEQ multiplex PCR, yet TCRdb's version contains in-frame clones alone and is incomplete. The sample shows hundreds of thousands of clones, more than 75% of them seen only once. The source material was PBMCs or T cells enriched from blood (not recorded which). These receptors originate from a woman aged 45-59 years who had recovered from COVID-19.

This chain links TRBV5-1 with TRBJ1-3; no clear D gene. This CDR3 region has 15 residues. V shed 4 bases and J shed 1 base, with 12 bases lying between them. Germline V lookup: CDR1 SGHRS, CDR2 YFSETQ. The CDR3 reads CASSASRISGNTIYF. CDR3 nucleotide sequence: TGCGCCAGCAGCGCGTCCAGGATTTCTGGAAACACCATATATTTT.

The V and J genes are TRBV15 and TRBJ1-2, with D uncertain. Germline-derived CDR1 and CDR2 are LNHNV and YYDKDF (reference sequence). Trimming took off 4 bases at V and 1 base at J, with 10 bases between the two ends. There are 14 residues in the CDR3. CDR3 in amino acids: CATSNPAGNYGYTF. The CDR3 DNA reads TGTGCCACCAGCAACCCGGCGGGTAACTATGGCTACACCTTC.

The V call is TRBV9, the J call TRBJ2-7, with 7 bases fitting TRBD2. V shed 0 bases, J shed 6 bases, and the junction held 3 bases outside the gene matches. The CDR3 covers 13 residues. The germline gives CDR1 SGDLS, CDR2 YYNGEE. The CDR3, as DNA: TGTGCCAGCAGCGTAGTATCGGGGGGCGAGCAGTACTTC. Its translation: CASSVVSGGEQYF.

The J gene is TRBJ1-3, the V gene TRBV4-2; D uncertain. There are 14 residues in the CDR3. V was cut by 0 bases and J by 1 base, with 4 bases left in between. Germline V gene data show CDR1 as LGHNA and CDR2 as YNFKEQ. The CDR3 DNA follows: TGTGCCAGCAGCCAAGACACTTCTGGAAACACCATATATTTT. It is translated as CASSQDTSGNTIYF.

CDR3: CASSFFPRGQRGYTF. CDR3 DNA: TGTGCCAGCAGTTTTTTCCCCAGGGGACAGCGGGGCTACACCTTC. The rearrangement joins TRBV27 to TRBJ1-2; 7 bases line up with TRBD1. Germline V gene sequence: CDR1 MNHEY, CDR2 SMNVEV (reference sequence). The CDR3 length is 15 residues. J was trimmed by 8 bases and V by 3 bases; bases with no gene match: 12.

The chain couples TRBV12-3 or TRBV12-4 to TRBJ2-4; 7 nucleotides match TRBD1. With 5 bases clipped from V and 11 bases from J, the junction kept 6 bases outside the gene matches. CDR3 size: 12 residues. The CDR3 DNA sequence: TGTGCCAGCAGTCAAGACAGGGTTGTTCAGTACTTC. It specifies CASSQDRVVQYF.

The genes are TRBV21-1 and TRBJ1-1. TRBV21-1 is tagged as a pseudogene. CDR3 length: 14 residues. The CDR3 loop reads CASSKPKGISGAFF. CDR3 DNA: TGTGCCAGCAGCAAACCAAAAGGGATAAGCGGGGCTTTCTTT.

The chain links TRBV27 to TRBJ1-6, with TRBD1 as a possible D gene (5 bases). V lost 8 bases to trimming and J lost 10 bases, with 18 bases between them. Germline CDR1 MNHEY, CDR2 SMNVEV (reference sequence). The CDR3 is 14 amino acids. CDR3 sequence reads: CASAGGVLGSPLHF. CDR3 DNA: TGTGCCAGCGCGGGGGGGGTTCTGGGCTCACCCCTCCACTTT.

This clone was found once. The chain links TRBV6-5 to TRBJ1-3; D is ambiguous. V was clipped by 0 bases and J by 4 bases, with 13 bases between them. From germline, CDR1 is MNHEY and CDR2 SVGAGI. The CDR3 extends over 16 amino acids. DNA of the CDR3: TGTGCCAGCAGTTACTCGATCCGGGAGTCCGGAAACACCATATATTTT. It translates to CASSYSIRESGNTIYF.

The rearrangement joins TRBV24-1 to TRBJ1-1, with a possible D match to TRBD1 (5 bases). Deletions cut 4 bases from V and 1 base from J, with 21 bases between. This CDR3 comprises 18 residues. Germline V lookup: CDR1 KGHDR, CDR2 SFDVKD. The CDR3 region has the DNA TGTGCCACCAGTGACCCCGGTGGGGGAGGTTCGTGGAACACTGAAGCTTTCTTT. It codes for CATSDPGGGGSWNTEAFF.

This chain links TRBV6-5 with TRBJ1-1; D not certain. The germline V gene encodes CDR1 MNHEY and CDR2 SVGAGI. Trimming stripped 5 bases from V and 3 bases from J, with 13 bases between. CDR3 length equals 14 residues. Here the CDR3 DNA reads TGTGCCAGCAGTCACCGACACGGGGACACTGAAGCTTTCTTT. This sequence encodes CASSHRHGDTEAFF.

This clone has only a few counts. The CDR3 coding sequence is TGTGCCAGCAGTTACCCCCGGGGACAGGGCAGGAATCCCGGGGAGCTGTTTTTT. Translation: CASSYPRGQGRNPGELFF. The genes are TRBV6-2 or TRBV6-3 and TRBJ2-2; 9 bases are shared with TRBD1. The CDR3 extends over 18 amino acids. CDR1 is MNHEY and CDR2 is SVGEGT in the germline V gene. With V trimmed by 2 bases and J by 6 bases, 13 bases remained unmatched.

J is TRBJ2-1 and V is TRBV19; D not certain. The V gene's germline CDR1 is LNHDA and CDR2 SQIVND (reference sequence). The CDR3 extends over 12 amino acids. Trimming stripped 3 bases from V and 7 bases from J, with 7 bases between. The CDR3 loop reads CASSMVGNEQFF. The CDR3 coding sequence is TGTGCCAGTAGTATGGTCGGTAATGAGCAGTTCTTC.

V usage is TRBV28 and J usage is TRBJ2-7; D is uncertain. Trimming left V 4 bases short and J 5 bases short, with 9 bases between. The germline V gene encodes CDR1 MDHEN and CDR2 SYDVKM. This CDR3 region has 12 residues. For the CDR3, the DNA is TGTGCCAGCAGTTCCCCTGGCCACGAGCAGTACTTC. This sequence encodes CASSSPGHEQYF.

The chain uses TRBV14 and TRBJ2-7, with D hard to call. This CDR3 region has 17 residues. Trimming shortened V by 0 bases and J by 0 bases, and 15 bases separated the two germline ends. Germline lookup yields CDR1 SGHDN and CDR2 FVKESK. Here the CDR3 DNA reads TGTGCCAGCAGCCAAGAATTAAGCTTCGGGTACTCCTACGAGCAGTACTTC. Amino acid sequence: CASSQELSFGYSYEQYF.

J is TRBJ1-6 and V is TRBV30; 9 bases are shared with TRBD1. This CDR3 has 15 amino acids. V lost 3 bases to trimming and J lost 6 bases; unmatched junction nucleotides: 6. Per the germline V gene, CDR1 is GTSNPN and CDR2 is SVGIG (reference sequence). DNA for the CDR3: TGTGCCTGGAGCCGGGACAGGGTTAGTAATTCACCCCTCCACTTT. Translation gives CAWSRDRVSNSPLHF.

The chain employs TRBV10-3 and TRBJ2-5, with 14 bases matching TRBD2. CDR3 length equals 16 residues. Trimming took 8 bases from V and 4 from J; bases not matched to a gene: 9. Germline V lookup: CDR1 ENHRY, CDR2 SYGVKD. The CDR3 DNA reads TGTGCCATCTCCCAGACTAGCGGGGGGGCCCGAGAGACCCAGTACTTC. Its protein product is CAISQTSGGARETQYF.

The rearrangement uses TRBV6-5 and TRBJ2-5; no clear D. Germline lookup yields CDR1 MNHEY and CDR2 SVGAGI. The V and J ends lost 0 bases and 5 bases respectively, with 16 bases between them. The CDR3 sequence is 16 residues long. CDR3 sequence (DNA): TGTGCCAGCAGTTACTCGGCTCTCACAGCCGCCGAGACCCAGTACTTC. Translation: CASSYSALTAAETQYF.